These 25 T cell receptor beta chains share one sample of origin, sequenced in a study of T cell responses to AZD1222 COVID-19 vaccine. Repertoires were generated with immunoSEQ multiplex PCR, while TCRdb's copy carries only in-frame clones and drops some. The sample holds about 140,000 clones, about 90% seen once. The sequencing here drew on peripheral blood, taken 28 days after the second AZD1222 dose. Receptors originate from an adult who received the AZD1222 COVID-19 vaccine.

This rearrangement joins TRBV11-3 to TRBJ2-7, with D unresolved. V lost 2 bases and J 0 bases, leaving 14 bases between the germline ends. CDR1 is SGHNT, CDR2 YENEEA, per germline. CDR3 length equals 16 residues. In DNA form, the CDR3 reads TGTGCCAGCAGCTTAAGGAGACGGGCGTTCTCCTACGAGCAGTACTTC. It codes for CASSLRRRAFSYEQYF.

The V gene is TRBV7-9, the J gene TRBJ1-5; D remains ambiguous. This CDR3 contains 13 residues. Germline V gene data show CDR1 as SEHNR and CDR2 as FQNEAQ (reference sequence). The V end lost 6 bases, the J end lost 7 bases, and 13 bases lay between the germline ends. The CDR3 is CASSTAASQPQHF. The CDR3 DNA follows: TGTGCCAGCAGTACAGCCGCCAGCCAGCCCCAGCATTTT.

Points on this clone: This sample includes further DNA sequences coding for the same CDR3. The V call is TRBV9, the J call TRBJ2-3; D tentatively reads TRBD1 or TRBD2 (5 bases each). V was clipped by 2 bases and J by 6 bases, with 10 bases between them. Per the germline V gene, CDR1 is SGDLS and CDR2 is YYNGEE. There are 13 residues in the CDR3. This CDR3 is CASSVAGTDTQYF. The CDR3, as DNA: TGTGCCAGCAGCGTGGCAGGGACGGATACGCAGTATTTT.

The genes are TRBV6-5 and TRBJ2-7, with 8 bases fitting TRBD2. The ends lost 8 bases at V and 4 bases at J; junction bases unmatched: 13. Germline CDR1 is MNHEY and CDR2 is SVGAGI. The CDR3 sequence is 15 residues long. CDR3 protein: CASAYTGGGSYEQYF. Written as DNA, the CDR3 is TGTGCCAGCGCCTACACCGGGGGGGGGAGTTACGAGCAGTACTTC.

The chain is built from TRBV4-1 and TRBJ1-5, with a possible D match to TRBD1 (5 bases). The CDR3 loop spans 16 amino acids. The V end lost 0 bases, the J end lost 2 bases, and 11 bases lay between the germline ends. In germline, CDR1 is MGHRA, CDR2 YSYEKL. In nucleotides, the CDR3 is TGCGCCAGCAGCCAAGATGGGGCGCCGGGCAATCAGCCCCAGCATTTT. It yields the protein CASSQDGAPGNQPQHF.

The chain recombines TRBV5-8 with TRBJ1-5, with 7 bases fitting TRBD1. The CDR3 sequence is 16 residues long. The ends lost 2 bases at V and 4 bases at J; junction bases unmatched: 9. Germline V gene lookup returns CDR1 SGHTS and CDR2 YDEGEE. The CDR3 nucleotides are TGTGCCAGCAGCTTAGGGACAGCCTGGGGGAATCAGCCCCAGCATTTT. Encoded protein: CASSLGTAWGNQPQHF.

This chain links TRBV19 with TRBJ2-1; D could derive from TRBD1 or TRBD2 (6 bases each). CDR3 length equals 16 residues. V was shortened by 6 bases and J by 6 bases, with 21 bases between the two germline ends. Germline V CDR1 and CDR2: LNHDA, SQIVND (reference sequence). CDR3 protein: CASSLLIGGMGNEQFF. The CDR3 DNA follows: TGTGCCAGTAGCCTCCTTATCGGGGGCATGGGCAATGAGCAGTTCTTC.

The chain combines TRBV6-5 with TRBJ1-2; a possible D gene is TRBD1 (6 bases). This CDR3 contains 14 residues. The V end lost 6 bases, the J end lost 1 base, and 12 bases lay between the germline ends. Germline assignment: CDR1 MNHEY and CDR2 SVGAGI. The CDR3 loop reads CASRDRQVNYGYTF. The CDR3 DNA sequence: TGTGCCAGCAGAGACAGACAGGTTAACTATGGCTACACCTTC.

This chain uses TRBV7-9 with TRBJ2-1; D possibly corresponds to TRBD2 (5 bases). The CDR3 is 18 residues long. Germline V gene data show CDR1 as SEHNR and CDR2 as FQNEAQ (reference sequence). The V end lost 2 bases, the J end lost 3 bases, and 20 bases lay between the germline ends. CDR3 in DNA: TGTGCCAGCAGCTTATCGTTTTCTGAGGGCGCGGGCTACAATGAGCAGTTCTTC. Translation gives CASSLSFSEGAGYNEQFF.

The chain combines TRBV5-4 with TRBJ1-2, with D uncertain. CDR3 length equals 12 residues. Trimming took 0 bases from V and 5 from J, leaving 5 bases between them. Germline assignment: CDR1 SGHNT and CDR2 YYREEE (reference sequence). The CDR3 loop is CASSLVEYGYTF. The CDR3 DNA follows: TGTGCCAGCAGCTTGGTGGAGTATGGCTACACCTTC.

This chain connects TRBV24-1 to TRBJ2-7; 14 bases are shared with TRBD2. The germline V gene has CDR1 KGHDR and CDR2 SFDVKD. Unmatched junction bases numbered 4, after V lost 3 bases and J lost 4 bases. The CDR3 runs to 16 residues. CDR3 in DNA: TGTGCCACCAGTGATCCTCGACTAGCGGGAGGGTACGAGCAGTACTTC. Its protein product is CATSDPRLAGGYEQYF.

This sequence joins TRBV7-2 and TRBJ1-1; D is ambiguous. Germline-derived CDR1 and CDR2 are SGHTA and FQGNSA. V lost 1 base to trimming and J lost 5 bases, with 11 bases between them. The CDR3 runs 14 residues. CDR3 region: CASSLGRRETEAFF. In DNA form, the CDR3 reads TGTGCCAGCAGCTTAGGCAGGAGGGAAACTGAAGCTTTCTTT.

The chain links TRBV19 to TRBJ1-5; D is uncertain. This CDR3 has 15 residues. V was shortened by 3 bases and J by 3 bases, with 12 bases between the two germline ends. Per the germline V gene, CDR1 is LNHDA and CDR2 is SQIVND (reference sequence). The CDR3 DNA is TGTGCCAGTAGTATTCAGGTTAAGAACAATCAGCCCCAGCATTTT. Translating it yields CASSIQVKNNQPQHF. Supplemented by reference TRBV19 and TRBJ1-5, the full variable domain reads DGGITQSPKYLFRKEGQNVTLSCEQNLNHDAMYWYRQDPGQGLRLIYYSQIVNDFQKGDIAEGYSVSREKKESFPLTVTSAQKNPTAFYLCASSIQVKNNQPQHFGDGTRLSIL.

J is TRBJ1-6 and V is TRBV7-3; TRBD1 might be the D (5 bases). V gave up 0 bases and J gave up 4 bases, with 7 bases separating them. The germline CDR1 and CDR2 sequences are SGHTA and FQGTGA. The CDR3 is 15 amino acids. The CDR3 DNA follows: TGTGCCAGCAGCTTAACGGGGCAGTATAATTCACCCCTCCACTTT. Protein product: CASSLTGQYNSPLHF. The complete variable domain, with remaining parts taken from reference TRBV7-3 and TRBJ1-6, reads GAGVSQTPSNKVTEKGKYVELRCDPISGHTALYWYRQSLGQGPEFLIYFQGTGAADDSGLPNDRFFAVRPEGSVSTLKIQRTERGDSAVYLCASSLTGQYNSPLHFGNGTRLTVT.

This chain connects TRBV6-2 or TRBV6-3 to TRBJ1-5; D is possibly TRBD1 (5 bases). The ends were cut back, 5 bases at V and 9 bases at J, with 8 bases in the middle. The CDR3 loop spans 11 amino acids. CDR1 and CDR2 from the germline V gene are MNHEY and SVGEGT. The CDR3 nucleotides read TGTGCCAGCAGTCGGGGGTGGCCCCAGCATTTT. Its protein product is CASSRGWPQHF.

This chain links TRBV2 with TRBJ1-2, with D perhaps matching TRBD1 (5 bases). V was trimmed by 5 bases and J by 6 bases, leaving 16 bases between them. This CDR3 comprises 14 residues. The V gene's germline CDR1 is SNHLY and CDR2 FYNNEI. The CDR3 here is CASSSLGAVHGYTF. CDR3 coding DNA: TGTGCCAGCAGTTCCCTAGGGGCGGTCCATGGCTACACCTTC.

The CDR3 spells CASSSGIPSYNSPLHF. DNA of the CDR3: TGTGCCAGCAGCTCCGGGATACCCTCCTATAATTCACCCCTCCACTTT. V gene TRBV28 combines with J gene TRBJ1-6; D is unresolved. This CDR3 has 16 residues. Trimming removed 6 bases from V and 0 bases from J, with 12 bases in between. CDR1 and CDR2 (germline): MDHEN, SYDVKM.

The V and J genes are TRBV3-1 (or the pseudogene TRBV3-2) and TRBJ2-7; D is unresolved. The ends were cut back, 4 bases at V and 6 bases at J, with 16 bases in the middle. The length of the CDR3 is 14 residues. CDR1 LGHDT and CDR2 YNNKEL come from the germline V gene (reference sequence). The CDR3, as DNA: TGTGCCAGCAGCCCCGACTTACAGAATCGCGAGCAGTACTTC. Translating gives CASSPDLQNREQYF.

The chain employs TRBV3-1 (or the pseudogene TRBV3-2) and TRBJ2-2, with D unclear. Germline V CDR1 and CDR2: LGHDT, YNNKEL (reference sequence). The V gene lost 4 bases and the J gene lost 1 base, with 10 bases spanning the gap. There are 15 residues in the CDR3. In DNA form, the CDR3 reads TGTGCCAGCAGCCCCGGGTGGGGGAACACCGGGGAGCTGTTTTTT. Amino acid sequence: CASSPGWGNTGELFF.

This clone was found once. The V gene is TRBV7-9, the J gene TRBJ2-1; 7 positions match TRBD2. CDR3 length: 14 amino acids. After removal of 1 base from V and 9 bases from J, the junction contained 6 bases not matched to a gene. In germline, CDR1 is SEHNR, CDR2 FQNEAQ (reference sequence). The CDR3 DNA follows: TGTGCCAGCAGCTTAGATAGGGAGGGGCGTGAGCAGTTCTTC. It yields the protein CASSLDREGREQFF.

CDR3 sequence: CASSQDLLGTFYTDTQYF. The CDR3 DNA is TGCGCCAGCAGCCAAGATCTATTGGGGACATTCTACACAGATACGCAGTATTTT. The chain has TRBV4-3 and TRBJ2-3; tentatively, D is TRBD1 (6 bases). Germline V CDR1 and CDR2: LGHNA, YSLEER. V lost 0 bases and J lost 2, with 18 bases in between. This CDR3 region has 18 residues.

CDR3 sequence reads: CASSSIEYGYTF. For the CDR3, the DNA is TGTGCCAGCAGCTCTATCGAGTATGGCTACACCTTC. This chain links TRBV12-3 or TRBV12-4 with TRBJ1-2; D not resolved. The CDR3 is made up of 12 amino acids. V was clipped by 6 bases and J by 5 bases, with 10 bases between them.

The chain employs TRBV7-8 and TRBJ2-1; no reliable D call. The CDR3 extends over 15 amino acids. V was pared by 3 bases and J by 6 bases, with 15 bases between. Germline V gene sequence: CDR1 SGHVS, CDR2 FQNEAQ. This CDR3 reads CASSLTGVTFNEQFF. The DNA of the CDR3 is TGTGCCAGCAGCTTGACGGGTGTAACGTTCAATGAGCAGTTCTTC. The full variable domain, its missing parts supplied by reference TRBV7-8 and TRBJ2-1, is GAGVSQSPRYKVAKRGQDVALRCDPISGHVSLFWYQQALGQGPEFLTYFQNEAQLDKSGLPSDRFFAERPEGSVSTLKIQRTQQEDSAVYLCASSLTGVTFNEQFFGPGTRLTVL.

The chain recombines TRBV6-2 or TRBV6-3 with TRBJ2-1; weak D call: TRBD1 (6 bases). The CDR3 has 14 residues. CDR1 MNHEY and CDR2 SVGEGT come from the germline V gene. The V gene lost 5 bases and the J gene lost 9 bases, with 17 bases spanning the gap. CDR3 sequence (DNA): TGTGCCAGCAGTCCCAGGACAGACCGATTTGAGCAGTTCTTC. Translating it yields CASSPRTDRFEQFF.

This chain connects TRBV4-1 to TRBJ1-4; no clear D. CDR1 and CDR2 from the germline V gene are MGHRA and YSYEKL. The CDR3 loop spans 15 amino acids. Deletions cut 2 bases from V and 8 bases from J, with 15 bases between. The CDR3 loop reads CASSQRPTTGEKLFF. For the CDR3, the DNA is TGCGCCAGCAGCCAAAGGCCTACGACTGGAGAAAAACTGTTTTTT.